The source of this T cell receptor (beta chain) is a study of Ad26.COV2.S vaccination and SARS-CoV-2 variants. Treatment noted: 19 received Ad26.COV2.S at low or high dose, single or two shots; about 5 received placebo; per-sample allocation not given. Vaccine and placebo recipients were sampled on day 63 after the first injection. Using immunoSEQ multiplex PCR, the repertoire was profiled, and TCRdb retains in-frame clones only, with some absent. Among around 340,000 clones listed, roughly 89% were seen once. The CDR3 runs 17 residues. The V segment lost 10 bases and the J segment 0 bases; nucleotides outside the gene matches: 17. Germline V gene lookup returns CDR1 MNHNS and CDR2 SASEGT.

The chain joins TRBV6-1 to TRBJ1-2, with 7 bases identical to TRBD1. The receptor comes from a person aged 18-65 years who received the Ad26.COV2.S COVID-19 vaccine or a placebo. The source material was peripheral blood, sampled in a trial of Ad26.COV2.S vaccine versus placebo. CDR3 protein: CATNEPGQYSSNYGYTF. The DNA for the CDR3 is TGTGCCACCAATGAACCGGGACAGTACTCGTCTAACTATGGCTACACCTTC.